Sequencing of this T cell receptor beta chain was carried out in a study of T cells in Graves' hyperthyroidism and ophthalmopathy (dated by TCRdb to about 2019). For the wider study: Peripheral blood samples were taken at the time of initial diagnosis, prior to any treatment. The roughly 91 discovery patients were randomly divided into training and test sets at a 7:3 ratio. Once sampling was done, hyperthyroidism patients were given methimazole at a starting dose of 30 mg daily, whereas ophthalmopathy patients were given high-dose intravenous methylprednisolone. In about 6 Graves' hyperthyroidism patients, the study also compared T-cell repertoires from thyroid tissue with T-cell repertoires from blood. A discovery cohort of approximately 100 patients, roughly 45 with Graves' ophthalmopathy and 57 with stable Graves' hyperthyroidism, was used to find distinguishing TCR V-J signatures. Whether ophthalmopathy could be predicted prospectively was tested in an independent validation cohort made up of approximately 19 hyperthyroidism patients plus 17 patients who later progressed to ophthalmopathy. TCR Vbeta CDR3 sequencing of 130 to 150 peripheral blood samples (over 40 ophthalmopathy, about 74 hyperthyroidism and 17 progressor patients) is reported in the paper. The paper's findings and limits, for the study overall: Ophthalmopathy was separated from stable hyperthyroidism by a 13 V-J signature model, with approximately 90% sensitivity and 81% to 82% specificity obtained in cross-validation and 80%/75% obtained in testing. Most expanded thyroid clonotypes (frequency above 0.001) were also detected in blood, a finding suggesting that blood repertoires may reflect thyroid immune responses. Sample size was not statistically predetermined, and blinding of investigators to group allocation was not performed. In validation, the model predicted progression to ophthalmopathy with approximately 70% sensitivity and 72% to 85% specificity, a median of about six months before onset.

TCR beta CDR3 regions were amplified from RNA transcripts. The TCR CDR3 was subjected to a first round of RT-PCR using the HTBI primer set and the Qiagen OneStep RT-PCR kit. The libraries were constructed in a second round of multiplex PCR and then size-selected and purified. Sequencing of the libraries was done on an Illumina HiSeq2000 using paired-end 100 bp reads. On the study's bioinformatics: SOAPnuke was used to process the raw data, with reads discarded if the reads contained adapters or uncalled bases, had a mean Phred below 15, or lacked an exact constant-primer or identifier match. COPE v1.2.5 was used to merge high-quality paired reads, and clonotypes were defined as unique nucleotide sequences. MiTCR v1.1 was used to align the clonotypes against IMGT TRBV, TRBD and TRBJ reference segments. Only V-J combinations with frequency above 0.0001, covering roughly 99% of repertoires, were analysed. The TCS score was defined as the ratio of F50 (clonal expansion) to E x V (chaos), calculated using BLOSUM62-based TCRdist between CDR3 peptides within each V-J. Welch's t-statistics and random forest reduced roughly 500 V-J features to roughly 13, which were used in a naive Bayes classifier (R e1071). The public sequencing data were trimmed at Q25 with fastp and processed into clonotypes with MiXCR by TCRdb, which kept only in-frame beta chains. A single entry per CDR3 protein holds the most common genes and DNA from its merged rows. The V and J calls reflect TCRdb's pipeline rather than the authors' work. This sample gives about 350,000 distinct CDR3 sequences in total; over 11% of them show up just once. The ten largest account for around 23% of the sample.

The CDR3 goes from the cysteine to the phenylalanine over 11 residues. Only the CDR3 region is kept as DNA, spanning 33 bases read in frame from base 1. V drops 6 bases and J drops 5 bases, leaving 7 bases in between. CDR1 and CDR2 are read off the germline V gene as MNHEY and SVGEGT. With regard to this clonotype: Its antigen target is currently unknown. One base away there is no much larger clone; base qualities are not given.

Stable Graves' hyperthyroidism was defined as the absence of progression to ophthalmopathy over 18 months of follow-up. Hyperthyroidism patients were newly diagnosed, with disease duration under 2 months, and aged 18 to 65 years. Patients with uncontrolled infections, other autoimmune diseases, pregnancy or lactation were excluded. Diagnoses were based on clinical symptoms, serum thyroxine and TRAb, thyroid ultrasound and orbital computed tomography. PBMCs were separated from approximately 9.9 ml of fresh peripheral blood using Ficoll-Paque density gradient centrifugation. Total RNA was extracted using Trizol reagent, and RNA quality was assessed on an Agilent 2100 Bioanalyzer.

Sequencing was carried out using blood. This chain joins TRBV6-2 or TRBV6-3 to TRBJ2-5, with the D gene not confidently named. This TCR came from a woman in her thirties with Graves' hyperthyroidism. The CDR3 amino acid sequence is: CASSHPETQYF. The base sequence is TGTGCCAGCAGCCACCCGGAGACCCAGTACTTC.